These 11 T cell receptor beta chains came from one sample sequenced in a study of radiotherapy plus CTLA-4 blockade in lung cancer. Sequencing used immunoSEQ multiplex PCR; TCRdb keeps in-frame clones, though not all of them. The table shows around 59,000 clones, with about 80% occurring only once. The sequencing used peripheral blood, collected from a patient treated with radiotherapy plus ipilimumab. These receptors were collected from a human donor with non-small cell lung cancer who had a partial response to radiotherapy plus ipilimumab.

The chain employs TRBV29-1 and TRBJ2-2, with TRBD2 as a possible D gene (6 bases). This CDR3 has 17 residues. Trimming cost V 1 base and J 0 bases, with 15 bases left between them. From germline, CDR1 is SQVTM and CDR2 ANQGSEA. CDR3 DNA sequence: TGCAGCGTTGAAGGCGCCGGGGAGGAGCCGAACACCGGGGAGCTGTTTTTT. It codes for CSVEGAGEEPNTGELFF.

This chain links TRBV7-3 with TRBJ2-1, with 11 nucleotides matching TRBD1. This CDR3 spans 15 amino acids. The germline gives CDR1 SGHTA, CDR2 FQGTGA. The trim removed 2 bases at V and 8 bases at J, leaving 5 bases unmatched. The DNA for the CDR3 is TGTGCCAGCAGCTTAGGCGGACAGGGGGCACATGAGCAGTTCTTC. It codes for CASSLGGQGAHEQFF.

The chain joins TRBV5-1 to TRBJ2-7; D not certain. This CDR3 is built from 13 residues. The V gene's germline CDR1 is SGHRS and CDR2 YFSETQ. The V end lost 4 bases, the J end lost 2 bases, and 10 bases lay between the germline ends. CDR3 sequence (DNA): TGCGCCAGCAGCCGACTCCCCACCTACGAGCAGTACTTC. Translating gives CASSRLPTYEQYF.

The chain combines TRBV7-2 with TRBJ1-4; maybe TRBD1 (5 bases). CDR3 length equals 16 residues. Germline V gene data show CDR1 as SGHTA and CDR2 as FQGNSA. Trimming pared 5 bases from V and 6 bases from J, leaving 19 bases between. The CDR3 spells CASSPRRGGLDEKLFF. The DNA of the CDR3 is TGTGCCAGCAGCCCCCGGCGGGGGGGGTTGGATGAAAAACTGTTTTTT.

V gene TRBV19 combines with J gene TRBJ2-5; 12 positions agree with TRBD2. Germline CDR1 and CDR2: LNHDA and SQIVND (reference sequence). J lost 1 base, V lost 4 bases, and 19 bases had no gene match. The CDR3 covers 21 residues. The CDR3 DNA reads as TGTGCCAGTAGTACCCCGACTAGCGGGGGAGGAATGACCAAACCCCAAGAGACCCAGTACTTC. It specifies CASSTPTSGGGMTKPQETQYF.

V usage is TRBV7-9 and J usage is TRBJ1-6, with a possible D match to TRBD1 (6 bases). Germline CDR1 and CDR2: SEHNR and FQNEAQ (reference sequence). There are 18 residues in the CDR3. Deletions cut 3 bases from V and 0 bases from J, with 15 bases between. CDR3 nucleotide sequence: TGTGCCAGCAGCTTCCAGGACAGCTGGAGCTCCTATAATTCACCCCTCCACTTT. The encoded protein is CASSFQDSWSSYNSPLHF. Full variable domain (remainder filled in from reference TRBV7-9 and TRBJ1-6): DTGVSQNPRHKITKRGQNVTFRCDPISEHNRLYWYRQTLGQGPEFLTYFQNEAQLEKSRLLSDRFSAERPKGSFSTLEIQRTEQGDSAMYLCASSFQDSWSSYNSPLHFGNGTRLTVT.

This chain connects TRBV5-1 to TRBJ2-3; 14 nucleotides agree with TRBD2. J was trimmed by 2 bases and V by 4 bases; bases with no gene match: 6. The CDR3 is 17 amino acids. Germline assignment: CDR1 SGHRS and CDR2 YFSETQ. CDR3 bases: TGCGCCAGCAGCCTGGGACTAGCGGGGGTAGACACAGATACGCAGTATTTT. Amino acids: CASSLGLAGVDTDTQYF.

V is TRBV5-4 and J is TRBJ2-1; TRBD1 agrees at 10 bases. The length of the CDR3 is 15 residues. CDR1 is SGHNT and CDR2 is YYREEE in the germline V gene (reference sequence). The trim removed 3 bases at V and 9 bases at J, leaving 9 bases unmatched. The CDR3 loop is CASSSRDRGRAEQFF. For the CDR3, the DNA is TGTGCCAGCAGCTCCCGGGACAGGGGTAGGGCTGAGCAGTTCTTC.

V gene TRBV5-6 combines with J gene TRBJ1-2; 8 bases are a match to TRBD1. J was trimmed by 5 bases and V by 5 bases; bases with no gene match: 5. The germline CDR1 and CDR2 sequences are SGHDT and YYEEEE. The CDR3 contains 13 residues. The CDR3: CASRSDRVYGYTF. Here the CDR3 DNA reads TGTGCCAGCAGGTCGGACAGGGTTTATGGCTACACCTTC.

This clone was detected a few times. This sequence joins TRBV19 and TRBJ1-5; D is uncertain. The V gene's germline CDR1 is LNHDA and CDR2 SQIVND (reference sequence). V shed 2 bases and J shed 1 base, with 3 bases lying between them. This CDR3 region has 13 residues. The chain's CDR3 is CASSIPSNQPQHF. The DNA for the CDR3 is TGTGCCAGTAGTATACCAAGCAATCAGCCCCAGCATTTT.

The chain joins TRBV7-2 to TRBJ2-7; D gene uncertain. Germline CDR1 and CDR2: SGHTA and FQGNSA. The CDR3 has 14 residues. Deletions cut 2 bases from V and 6 bases from J, with 14 bases between. The CDR3 DNA follows: TGTGCCAGCAGCTTACGATCAGGTTCAGGCGAGCAGTACTTC. Translation: CASSLRSGSGEQYF.